The text below deals with one T cell receptor beta chain. The run depth of the assay was deep. Researchers sequenced unsorted PBMC DNA using ten immunoSEQ deep assay plates. The table came from immunoSEQ multiplex PCR; TCRdb's copy has only in-frame clones and leaves some out. Among some 470,000 clones, 60% to 85% were seen once, and the ten largest hold under 15%. Each of the donors was a healthy adult who was HIV-negative and had not had a recent acute infection or vaccination. The donors, all of them Caucasian adults, lived in Nashville, Tennessee. These data belong to a study of shared clonotypes between healthy human individuals. This TCR came from a woman aged 40 to 50 in good health. Some clones in this sample may be carry-over from other donors' samples. The sequencing sample was made of PBMCs.

The DNA of the CDR3 is TGTGCCAGCAGTACCTCTCAGGGAAGGGGCGAAAAACTGTTTTTT. It translates to CASSTSQGRGEKLFF. This chain uses TRBV6-5 with TRBJ1-4, with D perhaps matching TRBD1 (5 bases). Looked up from germline, CDR1 is MNHEY and CDR2 is SVGAGI. Trimming removed 5 bases at V and 8 bases at J, with 18 bases between. The CDR3 loop spans 15 amino acids.